This T cell receptor beta chain was found in a study of cytomegalovirus exposure and HLA in healthy donors. Study-level points and caveats: DRB1 showed the most TCR associations and HLA-C the fewest in a later analysis, as rates varied by HLA locus. According to an earlier analysis, most TCR beta V segments yielded productive rearrangements about 87% or about 30% of the time. Several V segments, TRBV6-2 and TRBV6-3 among them, could not be told apart and were dropped.

Germline V gives CDR1 MNHEY, CDR2 SMNVEV (reference sequence). The CDR3 runs to 14 residues. With 2 bases clipped from V and 10 bases from J, the junction kept 7 bases outside the gene matches. Amplification used 60 Vbeta primers and 13 Jbeta primers. The assay was immunoSEQ multiplex PCR, and TCRdb's table has in-frame clones only and misses some. The sample includes roughly 170,000 clones, around four fifths of them seen just once. This clone came up once. What it recognizes is unknown. V usage is TRBV27 and J usage is TRBJ2-1; TRBD2 matches at 8 bases. This TCR was recovered from a woman aged 50 to 60 in good health and CMV-seropositive. The sample taken for sequencing was PBMCs. DNA for the CDR3: TGTGCCAGCAGTTTAACGGGGGGGGCACGAGAGCAGTTCTTC. Translation: CASSLTGGAREQFF.